This TCR beta chain was sequenced for a study of T cells in localized non-small cell lung cancer. Using immunoSEQ multiplex PCR, the repertoire was profiled, and TCRdb retains in-frame clones only, with some absent. The table records 20,000 to 25,000 clones, roughly nine tenths of them present only once. Germline V gene sequence: CDR1 SGHAT, CDR2 FQNNGV. The J segment lost 7 bases and the V segment lost 1 base, leaving 10 bases of the junction unmatched. This CDR3 spans 16 amino acids. Sequences were derived from PBMCs, sampled before any cancer treatment. The clonotype originates from a man aged 40 to 69 with stage II squamous cell lung carcinoma. The V and J genes are TRBV11-2 and TRBJ2-1; 7 nucleotides align to TRBD2. The CDR3 DNA reads as TGTGCCAGCAGCTTAGTCCCAGCGGGGTCGGGAAATGAGCAGTTCTTC. Amino acid sequence: CASSLVPAGSGNEQFF.